This T cell receptor beta chain was observed in a study of cytomegalovirus exposure and HLA in healthy donors (dated by TCRdb to 2017 to 2019). Study-level background: According to a later analysis, the 120 or so validation repertoires were produced on the same platform as the 666 repertoires of the first cohort. The study was designed to test whether signatures of past pathogen exposure could be identified by cataloging public T cell receptors. A separate validation cohort of roughly 110 different subjects was used in addition to the roughly 620-subject first cohort. The study combined high-throughput TCR immunosequencing, statistical association of individual TCRs with disease status, and machine learning to predict cytomegalovirus infection status.

Overall study outcomes, separate from this receptor: In vitro tests confirmed that a few of the cytomegalovirus-associated TCR beta chains recognize cytomegalovirus antigens. The validation cohort had no HLA typing available for a later analysis, so co-occurrence within that cohort was assessed over all 120 or so repertoires. A later analysis found that TCRs clustered in the first cohort also tended to co-occur in the 120 validation repertoires, with about 94% of cluster scores above 0. The study listed approximately 150 TCR beta chains as associated with cytomegalovirus. It was suggested by the authors that the approach could potentially be generalized to other disease states and immunological phenotypes. Cytomegalovirus status was reported to be diagnosed by the classifier with high specificity and sensitivity in both the original and validation cohorts. While some public TCRs were present in many individuals, most TCR sequences turned up only very rarely across donors.

Donors formed part of the validation cohort, which comprised 120 subjects and was distinct from the first cohort of 550 to 850 subjects. Sequences SGHAT (CDR1) and FQNNGV (CDR2) are obtained from the germline V gene. V is clipped by 2 bases and J by 5 bases, and the sequence between their germline boundaries is 4 bases long. The CDR3 has 12 amino acids, counting the end cysteine and phenylalanine. The DNA shown is the 36-base CDR3, in frame from base 1. Remarks on this clone: Its antigen is not yet known. Qualities for individual bases were not recorded, and no much larger clone is one base off.

Library creation used the immunoSEQ multiplex PCR assay. The study's processing was this. A statistical classification framework was developed to diagnose cytomegalovirus status using the catalog of TCR beta chain sequences. The immuneACCESS repertoire file appears here via TCRdb, limited to in-frame rearrangements. These files lack a portion of the clones; in checked studies, under half of the deficit traces to unresolved V genes, and the cause of the others is not known. The D gene and trimming were derived from the DNA, and the V and J assignments and clone size from that table. This sample holds approximately 65,000 clones; under 96% were observed only once. 4.5% of the sample is in the top ten clones.

The sequence came from a young woman in good health and CMV-seropositive. The rearrangement combines TRBV11-2 with TRBJ2-1; a confident D gene designation cannot be given. Sequencing was done on a sample of PBMCs. The nucleotides read TGTGCCAGCAGCTTAATAGACAATGAGCAGTTCTTC. Its product reads: CASSLIDNEQFF.